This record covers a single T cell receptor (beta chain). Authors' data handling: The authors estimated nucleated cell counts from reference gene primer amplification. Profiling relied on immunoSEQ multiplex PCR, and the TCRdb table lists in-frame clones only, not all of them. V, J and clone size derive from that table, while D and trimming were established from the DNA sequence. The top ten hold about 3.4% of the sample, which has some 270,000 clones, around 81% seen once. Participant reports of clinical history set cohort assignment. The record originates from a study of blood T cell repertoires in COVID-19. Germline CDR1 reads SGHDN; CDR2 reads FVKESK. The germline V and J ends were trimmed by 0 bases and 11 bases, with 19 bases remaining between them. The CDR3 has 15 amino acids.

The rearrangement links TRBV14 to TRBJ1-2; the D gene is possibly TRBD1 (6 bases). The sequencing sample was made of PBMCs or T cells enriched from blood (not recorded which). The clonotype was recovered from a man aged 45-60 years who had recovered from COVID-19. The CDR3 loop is CASSQDPTGFFGYTF. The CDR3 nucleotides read TGTGCCAGCAGCCAAGATCCGACAGGCTTTTTTGGATACACCTTC.